These T cell receptor beta chains were read from a single sample in a study of blood T cells in healthy people across ages. TCRdb processed the 5' RACE reads anew with MiXCR; each CDR3 protein has one entry. This sample has approximately 850,000 distinct CDR3 sequences, with about 42% found just once. The sample taken for sequencing was blood. The receptors were gathered from a man in his sixties in good health. CDR3s include the opening cysteine and the closing phenylalanine or tryptophan. A D gene is named only where the DNA matches it firmly. The listing skips clone size in some rows; elsewhere it reads once, few, many or a size class.

CDR3 DNA	CDR3 protein	V gene	D gene	J gene	clone size
TGTGCCAGCAGCTTAGACCGCTTGGGGACGAACTATGGCTACACCTTC	CASSLDRLGTNYGYTF	TRBV7-2	.	TRBJ1-2	few
TGTGTCAGCAGTCCGGGACAGGGTACCGATGAGCAGTTCTTC	CVSSPGQGTDEQFF	TRBV6-2/TRBV6-3	TRBD1	TRBJ2-1	.
TGTGCCAGCAGCTTAGTGTGGACAGGCTCCTACGAGCAGTACTTC	CASSLVWTGSYEQYF	TRBV7-2	TRBD1	TRBJ2-7	few
TGCAGCGTTGAGGAGGGCTCCGATACGCAGTATTTT	CSVEEGSDTQYF	TRBV29-1	.	TRBJ2-3	.
TGTGCCAGCAGGGACGGCGGAGGGGGCCTTATCCACGAGCAGTACTTC	CASRDGGGGLIHEQYF	TRBV6-2/TRBV6-3	.	TRBJ2-7	few
TGTGCCAGCAGCCGAGGGGAGAGAGGCTACACCTTC	CASSRGERGYTF	TRBV7-2	.	TRBJ1-2	.
TGTGCCAGCAGCAACGGGGCAGGTAGTTACGAGCAGTACTTC	CASSNGAGSYEQYF	TRBV27	.	TRBJ2-7	few
TGCGCCAGCAGCCAAGATGGACTAGCGGGGGATTTAGAGACCCAGTACTTC	CASSQDGLAGDLETQYF	TRBV4-1	TRBD2	TRBJ2-5	few
TGTGCCAGCAGAAACAGGGGTTCGGCCTACGAGCAGTACTTC	CASRNRGSAYEQYF	TRBV28	TRBD1	TRBJ2-7	.
TGTGCCAGCAGCGTGGACGGTATCCAAGAGACCCAGTACTTC	CASSVDGIQETQYF	TRBV12-3/TRBV12-4	.	TRBJ2-5	few
TGCGCCGGCAGCCAAGACCCCATCGGACAGAAAAATTCACCCCTCCACTTT	CAGSQDPIGQKNSPLHF	TRBV4-3	.	TRBJ1-6	.
TGTGCCAGCAGGAGCGGACCCCTCTCCTACGAGCAGTACTTC	CASRSGPLSYEQYF	TRBV6-2/TRBV6-3	.	TRBJ2-7	.
TGTGCCACCAGTGATACCGGACAGGGGGCAGATACGCAGTATTTT	CATSDTGQGADTQYF	TRBV24-1	TRBD1	TRBJ2-3	.
TGTGCCAGCAGCCCAATAATCGGACAGACCTACGAGCAGTACTTC	CASSPIIGQTYEQYF	TRBV3-1	.	TRBJ2-7	few
TGTGCCACCAGCCCCGGACGGACAACTAATGAAAAACTGTTTTTT	CATSPGRTTNEKLFF	TRBV24-1	.	TRBJ1-4	.
TGTGCCAGCAGCTTAGGGGGACAGGGAGTCTACTATGGCTACACCTTC	CASSLGGQGVYYGYTF	TRBV5-5	TRBD1	TRBJ1-2	few
TGCGCCAGCAGCCAAGATCGGACAGGAAACTACGAGCAGTACTTC	CASSQDRTGNYEQYF	TRBV4-3	TRBD1	TRBJ2-7	.
TGTGCCAGCAGTTTTTACAGGGGGCTAGGCACAGATACGCAGTATTTT	CASSFYRGLGTDTQYF	TRBV27	TRBD1	TRBJ2-3	few
TGTGCCAGCAGTGAAGCGGGGCCAGATCAGTTCTTC	CASSEAGPDQFF	TRBV2	.	TRBJ2-1	once
TGCAGTGCTAGTTTTTTGGGTCAGGCCTTCAATGAGCAGTTCTTC	CSASFLGQAFNEQFF	TRBV20-1	.	TRBJ2-1	few
TGTGCCAGCAGCCCAGGACTAGCCGGGCAGTATTTT	CASSPGLAGQYF	TRBV6-5	TRBD2	TRBJ2-3	.
TGTGCCAGCAAAGACGGTCTAGCGGGGGAGACCCAGTACTTC	CASKDGLAGETQYF	TRBV25-1	TRBD2	TRBJ2-5	.
TGTGCCACCAGTGATTTGTGTACCCATGAAGGACTAGCGGGGGGGCAAGGCAATGAGCAGTTCTTC	CATSDLCTHEGLAGGQGNEQFF	TRBV24-1	TRBD2	TRBJ2-1	few
TGTGCCAGCAGTTCACCTTCCCGTGAAGGGGTAGTGTATGGCTACACCTTC	CASSSPSREGVVYGYTF	TRBV28	.	TRBJ1-2	.
TGTGCCAGCAGTTGGGGCGGCTCTGGGGCCAACGTCCTGACTTTC	CASSWGGSGANVLTF	TRBV6-2/TRBV6-3	.	TRBJ2-6	many
TGTGCCAGCAGTCCCCGGATTAGCCGGGGCTACACCTTC	CASSPRISRGYTF	TRBV6-2/TRBV6-3	.	TRBJ1-2	once
TGTGCCACCAGTGACGGGACCTCGAGCTCCTACGAGCAGTACTTC	CATSDGTSSSYEQYF	TRBV24-1	.	TRBJ2-7	once